This TCR beta chain was recovered during a study of CD8 T cells in ankylosing spondylitis. Study results and caveats: Ankylosing spondylitis blood appeared to be characterized by a TCR beta motif of eight or nine highly homologous variants. Reports of some motif variants in reactive arthritis synovial fluid and blood predate this one. Reportedly, disease-linked clones are significantly enriched in ankylosing spondylitis patients' matched synovial fluid. As for the disease-linked clones, they showed a CD8+ phenotype and occurred at relatively low frequencies in peripheral blood.

Quantitative molecular-barcoded 5'-RACE generated the TCR beta libraries. MiXCR, applied by TCRdb to the 5' RACE reads, yields one record per CDR3 protein. The sample includes about 750,000 distinct CDR3 sequences, around 20% of them seen just once. On this clonotype: Its antigen remains unidentified.

Germline loops: CDR1 SGHTS, CDR2 YDEGEE. This CDR3 region has 14 residues. The ends were cut back, 2 bases at V and 3 bases at J, with 11 bases in the middle. V is TRBV5-8 and J is TRBJ1-2, with D unresolved. This clonotype was obtained from a male donor with ankylosing spondylitis. Material for sequencing was blood, either unsorted or a sorted T cell fraction (not recorded which). The CDR3 DNA is TGTGCCAGCAGCTTTGGGTCAGCGGACTATGGCTACACCTTC. Translation: CASSFGSADYGYTF.